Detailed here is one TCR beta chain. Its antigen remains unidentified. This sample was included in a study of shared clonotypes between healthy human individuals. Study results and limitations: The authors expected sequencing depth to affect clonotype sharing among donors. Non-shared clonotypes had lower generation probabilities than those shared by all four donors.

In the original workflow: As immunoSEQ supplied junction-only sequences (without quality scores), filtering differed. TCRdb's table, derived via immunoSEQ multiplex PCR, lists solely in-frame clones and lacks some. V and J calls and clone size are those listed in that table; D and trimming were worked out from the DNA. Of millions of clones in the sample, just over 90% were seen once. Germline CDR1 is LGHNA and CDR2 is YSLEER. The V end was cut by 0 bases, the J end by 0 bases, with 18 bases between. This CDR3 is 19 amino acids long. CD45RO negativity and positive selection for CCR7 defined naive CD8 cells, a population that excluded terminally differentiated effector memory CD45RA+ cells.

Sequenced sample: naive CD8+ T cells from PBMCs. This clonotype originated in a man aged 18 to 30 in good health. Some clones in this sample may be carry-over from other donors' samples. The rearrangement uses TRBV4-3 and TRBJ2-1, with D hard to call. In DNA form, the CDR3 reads TGCGCCAGCAGCCAAGATGTTATTCGTGGCGGTATCTCCTACAATGAGCAGTTCTTC. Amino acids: CASSQDVIRGGISYNEQFF.